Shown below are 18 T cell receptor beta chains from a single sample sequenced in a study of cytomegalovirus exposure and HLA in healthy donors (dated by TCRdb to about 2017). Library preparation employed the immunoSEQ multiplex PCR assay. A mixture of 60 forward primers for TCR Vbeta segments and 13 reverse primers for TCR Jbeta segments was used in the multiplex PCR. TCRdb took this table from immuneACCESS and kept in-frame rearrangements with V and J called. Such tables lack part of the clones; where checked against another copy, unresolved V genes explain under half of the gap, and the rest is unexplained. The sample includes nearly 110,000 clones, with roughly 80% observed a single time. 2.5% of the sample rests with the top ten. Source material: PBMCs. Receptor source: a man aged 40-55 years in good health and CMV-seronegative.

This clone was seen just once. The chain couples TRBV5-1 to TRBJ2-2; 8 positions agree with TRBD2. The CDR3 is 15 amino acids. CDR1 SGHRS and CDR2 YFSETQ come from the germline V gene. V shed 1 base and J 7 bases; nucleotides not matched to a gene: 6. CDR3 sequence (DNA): TGCGCCAGCAGCTTGTCGGGGGGGCGTAACGGGGAGCTGTTTTTT. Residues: CASSLSGGRNGELFF.

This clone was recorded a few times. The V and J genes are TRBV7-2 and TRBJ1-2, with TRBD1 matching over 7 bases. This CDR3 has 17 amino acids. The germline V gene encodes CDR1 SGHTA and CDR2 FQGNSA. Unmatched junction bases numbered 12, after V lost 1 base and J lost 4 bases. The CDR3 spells CASSLDGTVSSGYGYTF. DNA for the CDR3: TGTGCCAGCAGCTTAGACGGGACAGTTTCGTCTGGCTATGGCTACACCTTC.

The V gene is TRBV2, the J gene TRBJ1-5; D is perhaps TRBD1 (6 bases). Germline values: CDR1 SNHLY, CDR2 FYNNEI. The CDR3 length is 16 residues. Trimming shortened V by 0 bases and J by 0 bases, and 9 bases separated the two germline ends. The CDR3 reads CASSEAGAYSNQPQHF. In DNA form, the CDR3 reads TGTGCCAGCAGTGAAGCGGGGGCCTATAGCAATCAGCCCCAGCATTTT.

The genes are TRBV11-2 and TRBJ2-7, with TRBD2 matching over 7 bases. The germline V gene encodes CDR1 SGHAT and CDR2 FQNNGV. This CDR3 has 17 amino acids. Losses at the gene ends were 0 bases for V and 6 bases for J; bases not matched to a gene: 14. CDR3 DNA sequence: TGTGCCAGCAGCTTAGAAGCTTCGACTAGCCCCCCTCTCGAGCAGTACTTC. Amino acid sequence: CASSLEASTSPPLEQYF.

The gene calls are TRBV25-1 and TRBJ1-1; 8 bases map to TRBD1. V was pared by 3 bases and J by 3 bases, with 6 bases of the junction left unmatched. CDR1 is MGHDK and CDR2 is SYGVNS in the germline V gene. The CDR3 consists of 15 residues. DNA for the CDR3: TGTGCCAGCAGTGAGTATTCGGACAGGGACACTGAAGCTTTCTTT. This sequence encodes CASSEYSDRDTEAFF.

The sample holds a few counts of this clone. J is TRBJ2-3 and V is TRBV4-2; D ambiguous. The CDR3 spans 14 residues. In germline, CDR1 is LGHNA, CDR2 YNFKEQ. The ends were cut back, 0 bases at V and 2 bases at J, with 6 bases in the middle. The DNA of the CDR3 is TGTGCCAGCAGCCAAGAGGGCAACACAGATACGCAGTATTTT. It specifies CASSQEGNTDTQYF.

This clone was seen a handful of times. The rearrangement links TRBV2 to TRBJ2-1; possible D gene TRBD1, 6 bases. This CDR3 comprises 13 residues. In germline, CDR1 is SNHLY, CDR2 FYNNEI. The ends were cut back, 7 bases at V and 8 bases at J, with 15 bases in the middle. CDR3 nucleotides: TGTGCCAGCAAACAGGGCAGTGGCGATGAGCAGTTCTTC. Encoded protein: CASKQGSGDEQFF.

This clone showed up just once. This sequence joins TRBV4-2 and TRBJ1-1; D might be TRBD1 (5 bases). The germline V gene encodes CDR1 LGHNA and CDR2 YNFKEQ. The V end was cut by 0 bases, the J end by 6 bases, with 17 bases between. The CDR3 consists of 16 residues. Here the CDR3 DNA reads TGTGCCAGCAGCCAAGAAACCGGGCAGGGAATGGCTGAAGCTTTCTTT. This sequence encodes CASSQETGQGMAEAFF.

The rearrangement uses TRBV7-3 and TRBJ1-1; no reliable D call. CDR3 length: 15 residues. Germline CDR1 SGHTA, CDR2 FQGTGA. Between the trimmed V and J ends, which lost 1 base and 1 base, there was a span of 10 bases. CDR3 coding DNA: TGTGCCAGCAGCTTAAGAGCGGCAACGAACACTGAAGCTTTCTTT. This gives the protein CASSLRAATNTEAFF.

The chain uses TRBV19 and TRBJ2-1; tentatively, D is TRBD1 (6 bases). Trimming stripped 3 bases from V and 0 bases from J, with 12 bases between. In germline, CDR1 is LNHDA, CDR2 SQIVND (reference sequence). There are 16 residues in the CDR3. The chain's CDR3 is CASSIKGQISYNEQFF. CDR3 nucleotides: TGTGCCAGTAGTATTAAAGGACAGATCTCCTACAATGAGCAGTTCTTC.

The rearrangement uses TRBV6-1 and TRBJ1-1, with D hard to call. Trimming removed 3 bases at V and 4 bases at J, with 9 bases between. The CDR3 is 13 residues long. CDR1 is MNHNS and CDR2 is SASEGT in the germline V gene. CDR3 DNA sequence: TGTGCCAGCAGTGATAGTCTAGGCACTGAAGCTTTCTTT. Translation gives CASSDSLGTEAFF.

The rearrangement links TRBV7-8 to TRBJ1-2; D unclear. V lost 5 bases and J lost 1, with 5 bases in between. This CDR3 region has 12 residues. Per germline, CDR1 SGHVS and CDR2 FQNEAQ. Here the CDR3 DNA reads TGTGCCAGCAGCCCGGTTAACTATGGCTACACCTTC. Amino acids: CASSPVNYGYTF.

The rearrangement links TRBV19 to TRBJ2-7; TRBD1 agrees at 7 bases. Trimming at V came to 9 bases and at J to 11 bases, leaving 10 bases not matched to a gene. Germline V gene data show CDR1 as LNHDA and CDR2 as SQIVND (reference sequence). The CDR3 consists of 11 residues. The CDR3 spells CASTQGDRKYF. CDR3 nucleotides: TGTGCCAGCACTCAGGGGGATAGAAAGTACTTC.

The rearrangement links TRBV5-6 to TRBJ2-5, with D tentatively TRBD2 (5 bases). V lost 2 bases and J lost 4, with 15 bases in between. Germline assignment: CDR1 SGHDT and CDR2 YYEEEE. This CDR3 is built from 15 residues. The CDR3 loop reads CASSFYTGLLETQYF. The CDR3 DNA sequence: TGTGCCAGCAGCTTCTACACTGGACTTTTAGAGACCCAGTACTTC.

This CDR3 is CASSSLEEQYF. In DNA, the CDR3 is TGTGCCAGCAGCTCTCTAGAGGAGCAGTACTTC. This chain uses TRBV11-2 with TRBJ2-7; no firm D call. Between the trimmed V and J ends, which lost 4 bases and 7 bases, there was a span of 8 bases. Germline lookup yields CDR1 SGHAT and CDR2 FQNNGV. The CDR3 has 11 amino acids.

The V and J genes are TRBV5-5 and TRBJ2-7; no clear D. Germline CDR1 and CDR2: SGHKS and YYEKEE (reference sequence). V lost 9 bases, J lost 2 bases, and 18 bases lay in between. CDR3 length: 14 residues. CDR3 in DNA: TGTGCCACCGCGGAAGATCTAAGAACCTACGAGCAGTACTTC. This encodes CATAEDLRTYEQYF.

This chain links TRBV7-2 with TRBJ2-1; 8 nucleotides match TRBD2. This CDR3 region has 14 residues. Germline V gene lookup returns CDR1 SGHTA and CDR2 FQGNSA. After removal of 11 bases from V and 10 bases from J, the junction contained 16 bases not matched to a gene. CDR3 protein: CAGGGGRPNWEQFF. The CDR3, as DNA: TGTGCCGGGGGCGGGGGGCGCCCGAACTGGGAGCAGTTCTTC.

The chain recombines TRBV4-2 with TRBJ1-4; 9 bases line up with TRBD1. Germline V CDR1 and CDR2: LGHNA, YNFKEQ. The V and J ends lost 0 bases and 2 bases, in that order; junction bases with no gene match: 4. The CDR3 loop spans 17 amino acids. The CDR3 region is CASSQEQGAGTNEKLFF. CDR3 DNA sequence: TGTGCCAGCAGCCAAGAACAGGGGGCAGGGACTAATGAAAAACTGTTTTTT.